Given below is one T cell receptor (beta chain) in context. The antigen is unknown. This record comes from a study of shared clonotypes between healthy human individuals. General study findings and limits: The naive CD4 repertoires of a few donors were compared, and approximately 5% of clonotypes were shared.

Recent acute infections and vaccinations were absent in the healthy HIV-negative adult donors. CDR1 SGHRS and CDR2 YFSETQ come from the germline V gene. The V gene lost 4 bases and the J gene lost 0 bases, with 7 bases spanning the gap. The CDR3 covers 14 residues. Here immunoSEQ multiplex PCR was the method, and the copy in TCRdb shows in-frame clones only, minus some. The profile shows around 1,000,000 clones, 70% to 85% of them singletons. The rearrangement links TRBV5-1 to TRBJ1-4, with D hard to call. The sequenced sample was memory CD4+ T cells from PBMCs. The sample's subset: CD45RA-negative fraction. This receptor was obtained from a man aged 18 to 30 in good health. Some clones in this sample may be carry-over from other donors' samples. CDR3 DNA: TGCGCCAGCAGCAAGGAGTCAACTAATGAAAAACTGTTTTTT. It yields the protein CASSKESTNEKLFF.